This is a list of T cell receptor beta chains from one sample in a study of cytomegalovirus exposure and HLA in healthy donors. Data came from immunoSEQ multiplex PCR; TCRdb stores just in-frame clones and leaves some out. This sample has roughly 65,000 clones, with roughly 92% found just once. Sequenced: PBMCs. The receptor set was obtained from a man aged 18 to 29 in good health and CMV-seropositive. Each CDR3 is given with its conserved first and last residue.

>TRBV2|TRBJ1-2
CASRAEGVRDYGYTF
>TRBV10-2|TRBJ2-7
CASSSRLSGKYHEQYF
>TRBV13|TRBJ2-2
CASVRGRDTGELFF
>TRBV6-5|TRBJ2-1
CASSYIYSSNNEQFF
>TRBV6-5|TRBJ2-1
CASSYGADSYNEQFF
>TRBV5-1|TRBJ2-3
CASSGDRDYTDTQYF
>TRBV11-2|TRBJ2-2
CASSPGIRLGTGELFF
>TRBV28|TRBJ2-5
CATLTFSVETQYF
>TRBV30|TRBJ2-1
CAWSVGLAEYNEQFF
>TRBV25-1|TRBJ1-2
CASRGDRATFYGYTF
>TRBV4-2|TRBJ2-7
CASSQVGGDSEQYF